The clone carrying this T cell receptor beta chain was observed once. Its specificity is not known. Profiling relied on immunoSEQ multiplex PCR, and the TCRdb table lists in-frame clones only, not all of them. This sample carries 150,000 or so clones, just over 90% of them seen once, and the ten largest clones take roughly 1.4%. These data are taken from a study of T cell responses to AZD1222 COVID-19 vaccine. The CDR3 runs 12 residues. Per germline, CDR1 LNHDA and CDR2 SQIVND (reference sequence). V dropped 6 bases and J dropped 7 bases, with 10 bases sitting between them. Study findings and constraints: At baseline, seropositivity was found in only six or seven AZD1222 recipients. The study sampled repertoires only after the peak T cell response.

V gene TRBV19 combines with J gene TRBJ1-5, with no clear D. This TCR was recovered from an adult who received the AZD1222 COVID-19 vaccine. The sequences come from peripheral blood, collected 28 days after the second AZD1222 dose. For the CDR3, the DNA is TGTGCCAGTAGCCCTTCCAACCAGCCCCAGCATTTT. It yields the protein CASSPSNQPQHF.